A single T cell receptor (beta chain) is shown here with its context. Produced via immunoSEQ multiplex PCR; TCRdb's table is partial and in-frame only. The profile shows 100,000 or so clones, 90% to 95% of them singletons. The CDR3 length is 15 residues. Germline CDR1 is KGHSH and CDR2 is LQKENI. V was pared by 6 bases and J by 2 bases, with 9 bases of the junction left unmatched. The data are from a study of T cell changes during pregnancy in multiple sclerosis. Sequencing was performed on peripheral blood, taken in the second trimester of pregnancy. The chain has TRBV18 and TRBJ2-7; 8 bases line up with TRBD1. The clonotype comes from a female donor with multiple sclerosis, enrolled in a pregnancy study. CDR3: CASSPYGTGAYEQYF. In DNA form, the CDR3 reads TGTGCCAGCTCTCCCTATGGGACAGGCGCCTACGAGCAGTACTTC.